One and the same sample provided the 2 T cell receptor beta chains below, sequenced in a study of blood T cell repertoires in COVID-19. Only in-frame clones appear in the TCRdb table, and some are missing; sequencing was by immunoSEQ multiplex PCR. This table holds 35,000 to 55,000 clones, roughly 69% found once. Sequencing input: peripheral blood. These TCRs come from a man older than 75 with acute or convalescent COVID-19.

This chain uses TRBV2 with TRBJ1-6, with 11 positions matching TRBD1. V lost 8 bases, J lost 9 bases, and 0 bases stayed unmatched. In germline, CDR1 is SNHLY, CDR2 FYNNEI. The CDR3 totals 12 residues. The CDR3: CASGQGASPLHF. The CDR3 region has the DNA TGTGCCAGCGGACAGGGGGCTTCACCCCTCCACTTT.

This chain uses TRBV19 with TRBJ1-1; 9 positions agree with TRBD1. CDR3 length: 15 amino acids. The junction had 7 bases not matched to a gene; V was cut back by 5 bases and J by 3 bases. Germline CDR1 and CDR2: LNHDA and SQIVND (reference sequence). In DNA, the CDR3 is TGTGCCAGTAGTCCCCGGACAGGGGCGGACACTGAAGCTTTCTTT. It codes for CASSPRTGADTEAFF.